These T cell receptor beta chains were read from a single sample in a study of response to subunit inactivated influenza vaccine. MiXCR was run by TCRdb on the RT-PCR reads, yielding one entry per CDR3 protein. The profile covers around 470,000 distinct CDR3 sequences, with 7.2% appearing a single time and around 14% taken by the ten largest. The sequencing used PBMCs from blood, collected 23 months after vaccination. The receptor source for this set is a man aged 50 to 69 who received an inactivated influenza vaccine. Both conserved end residues are part of each CDR3. A D gene is named only where the DNA matches it firmly. Part of the rows lack a size; the others show once, few, many or a class for expanded clones.

>TRBV12-3/TRBV12-4|.|TRBJ1-1|.
CASTRDTKNTEAFF
TGTGCCAGCACCCGGGACACAAAGAACACTGAAGCTTTCTTT
>TRBV15|TRBD1|TRBJ1-1|few
CATSRDLTGGWSEAFF
TGTGCCACCAGCAGAGATTTAACAGGGGGATGGTCTGAAGCTTTCTTT
>TRBV19|.|TRBJ2-7|once
CASDSQIKSLYEQYF
TGTGCCAGCGATAGCCAAATCAAAAGTTTGTACGAGCAGTACTTC
>TRBV7-7|TRBD2|TRBJ2-2|.
CASSLGAGAGELFF
TGTGCCAGCAGCTTAGGTGCGGGGGCCGGGGAGCTGTTTTTT
>TRBV20-1|.|TRBJ2-3|.
CSARETLITDTQYF
TGCAGTGCTAGGGAGACTCTGATCACAGATACGCAGTATTTT
>TRBV12-3/TRBV12-4|TRBD1|TRBJ1-2|many
CASSWTGGGYTF
TGTGCCAGCAGCTGGACAGGCGGGGGCTACACCTTC
>TRBV20-1|.|TRBJ2-7|few
CSASPRGGNEQYF
TGCAGTGCTAGCCCCAGGGGTGGCAACGAGCAGTACTTC
>TRBV12-3/TRBV12-4|.|TRBJ2-2|many
CASSLSRIANTGELFF
TGTGCCAGCAGTTTATCCCGGATTGCGAACACCGGGGAGCTGTTTTTT
>TRBV20-1|TRBD2|TRBJ2-5|.
CSAEVGGRETQYF
TGCAGTGCCGAAGTAGGCGGGAGAGAGACCCAGTACTTC
>TRBV12-3/TRBV12-4|.|TRBJ2-1|.
CASTSGFLSSYNEQFF
TGTGCCAGCACCTCCGGGTTTCTGAGCTCCTACAATGAGCAGTTCTTC
>TRBV20-1|.|TRBJ1-1|.
CSARPPYTGTTEAFF
TGCAGTGCTAGACCTCCCTATACAGGGACCACTGAAGCTTTCTTT
>TRBV12-3/TRBV12-4|TRBD1|TRBJ2-1|many
CASSLEGGIYNEQFF
TGTGCCAGCAGTTTAGAAGGGGGCATCTACAATGAGCAGTTCTTC
>TRBV4-3|.|TRBJ2-1|few
CASSQDFGQGGWYNEQFF
TGCGCCAGCAGCCAAGATTTTGGCCAGGGGGGTTGGTACAATGAGCAGTTCTTC
>TRBV29-1|.|TRBJ2-5|many
CSVGLSETQYF
TGCAGCGTTGGGTTATCAGAGACCCAGTACTTC
>TRBV12-3/TRBV12-4|TRBD1|TRBJ2-2|many
CASRSGQGFTGELFF
TGTGCCAGCAGATCGGGACAGGGATTCACCGGGGAGCTGTTTTTT
>TRBV12-3/TRBV12-4|.|TRBJ1-2|few
CASSLRGTNYGYTF
TGTGCCAGCAGTTTACGCGGTACTAACTATGGCTACACCTTC
>TRBV7-6|TRBD2|TRBJ2-2|few
CASSLLDAGVGGELFF
TGTGCCAGCAGCTTACTCGACGCGGGGGTCGGCGGGGAGCTGTTTTTT
>TRBV5-6|.|TRBJ2-3|.
CARSLVPSTDTQYF
TGTGCCCGCAGCTTGGTCCCATCCACAGATACGCAGTATTTT
>TRBV5-1|.|TRBJ1-1|few
CASSADGYMNTEAFF
TGCGCCAGCAGCGCCGACGGATACATGAACACTGAAGCTTTCTTT
>TRBV3-1|TRBD2|TRBJ2-1|many
CASSHSGGNYNEQFF
TGTGCCAGCAGCCATAGCGGGGGGAACTACAATGAGCAGTTCTTC
>TRBV4-2|.|TRBJ2-7|few
CASSQRTEVTYEQYF
TGTGCCAGCAGCCAGAGGACAGAGGTTACCTACGAGCAGTACTTC
>TRBV4-1|TRBD1|TRBJ2-3|.
CASSQDPGQGADTQYF
TGCGCCAGCAGCCAAGACCCGGGACAGGGGGCCGATACGCAGTATTTT
>TRBV5-5|TRBD1|TRBJ2-7|few
CASSWDRTGDPYEQYF
TGTGCCAGCAGCTGGGACCGAACAGGGGACCCCTACGAGCAGTACTTC
>TRBV12-3/TRBV12-4|TRBD2|TRBJ2-1|many
CASSLAWREGPNEQFF
TGTGCCAGCAGTTTAGCATGGCGGGAGGGCCCTAATGAGCAGTTCTTC